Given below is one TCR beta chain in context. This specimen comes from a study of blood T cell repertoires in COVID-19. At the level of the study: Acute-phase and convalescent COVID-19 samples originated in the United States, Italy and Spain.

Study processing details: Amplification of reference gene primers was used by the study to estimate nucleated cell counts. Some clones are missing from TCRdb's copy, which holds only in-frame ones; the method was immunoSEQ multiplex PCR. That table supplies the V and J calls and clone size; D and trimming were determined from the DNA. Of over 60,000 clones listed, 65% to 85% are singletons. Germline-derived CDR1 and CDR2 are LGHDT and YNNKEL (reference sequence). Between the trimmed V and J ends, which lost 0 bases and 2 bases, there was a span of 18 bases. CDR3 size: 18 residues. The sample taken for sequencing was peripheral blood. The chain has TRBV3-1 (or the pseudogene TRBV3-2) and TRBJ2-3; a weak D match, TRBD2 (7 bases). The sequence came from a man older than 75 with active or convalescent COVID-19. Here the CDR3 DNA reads TGTGCCAGCAGCCAAGATCAGGGGCGGGAGATGGACACAGATACGCAGTATTTT. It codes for CASSQDQGREMDTDTQYF.